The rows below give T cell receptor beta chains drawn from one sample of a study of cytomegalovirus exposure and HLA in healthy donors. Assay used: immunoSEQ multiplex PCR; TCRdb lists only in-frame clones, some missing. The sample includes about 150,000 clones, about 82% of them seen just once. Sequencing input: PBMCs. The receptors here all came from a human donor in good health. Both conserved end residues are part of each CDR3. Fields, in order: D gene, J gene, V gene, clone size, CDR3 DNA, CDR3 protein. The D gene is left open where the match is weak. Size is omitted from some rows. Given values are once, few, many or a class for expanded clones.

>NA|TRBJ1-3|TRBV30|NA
TGTGCCTGGTCTACGTCTTCTGGAAACACCATATATTTT
CAWSTSSGNTIYF
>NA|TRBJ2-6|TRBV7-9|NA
TGTGCCAGCAGCCCTCCCGACGGGAACTCTGGGGCCAACGTCCTGACTTTC
CASSPPDGNSGANVLTF
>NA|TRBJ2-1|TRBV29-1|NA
TGCAGCGTTGGTTTGAGAGGTGTAAATGAGCAGTTCTTC
CSVGLRGVNEQFF
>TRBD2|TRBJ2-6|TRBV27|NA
TGTGCCAGCAGTTTTAGAGAGCGGGAGGGTACTGGGGCCAACGTCCTGACTTTC
CASSFREREGTGANVLTF
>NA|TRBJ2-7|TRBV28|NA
TGTGCCAGCAGTTTGGGCGCAGGGCTGATCGGGCCGACCCTGCAGTACTTC
CASSLGAGLIGPTLQYF
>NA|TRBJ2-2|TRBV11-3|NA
TGTGCCAGCAGCTCCGACTTGGGACTTAACACCGGGGAGCTGTTTTTT
CASSSDLGLNTGELFF
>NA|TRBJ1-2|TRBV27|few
TGTGCCAGCAGTTTGGCGGGGGGCGGGTTTGGCTACACCTTC
CASSLAGGGFGYTF
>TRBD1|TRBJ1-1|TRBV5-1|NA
TGCGCCAGCAGACCAACCCCGACAGGGACCGAGGCTTTCTTT
CASRPTPTGTEAFF
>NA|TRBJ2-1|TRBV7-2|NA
TGTGCCAGCAGCTCCTCGACAGGCTACAATGAGCAGTTCTTC
CASSSSTGYNEQFF
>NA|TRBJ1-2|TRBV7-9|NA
TGTGCCAGCAGCCCTGCAACTAGTGGCTACACCTTC
CASSPATSGYTF
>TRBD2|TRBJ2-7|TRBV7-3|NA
TGTGCCAGCAGCTTATCGGGGGGGATCTCCTACGAGCAGTACTTC
CASSLSGGISYEQYF
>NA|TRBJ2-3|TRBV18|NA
TGTGCCAGCTCACGGCCAAACCTAGGCACAGATACGCAGTATTTT
CASSRPNLGTDTQYF
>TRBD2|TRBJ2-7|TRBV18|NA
TGTGCCAGCTCACCACCGATAGCGGGGGGGCGGTACGAGCAGTACTTC
CASSPPIAGGRYEQYF
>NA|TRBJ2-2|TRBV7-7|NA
TGTGCTAGCAGCCCATCTCCCCGCGGAGAGGTCGGGGAGCTGTTTTTT
CASSPSPRGEVGELFF
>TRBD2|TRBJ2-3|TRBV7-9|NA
TGTGCCAGCAGCTTAGGACTAGCGGGAGTTCGGACAGATACGCAGTATTTT
CASSLGLAGVRTDTQYF
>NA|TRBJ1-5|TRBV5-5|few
TGTGCCAGCAGCTTGTTGGGGGCCGATCAGCCCCAGCATTTT
CASSLLGADQPQHF
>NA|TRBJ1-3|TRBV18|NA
TGTGCCAGCTCACGACTTTCTGGAGGGATCTCTGGAAACACCATATATTTT
CASSRLSGGISGNTIYF
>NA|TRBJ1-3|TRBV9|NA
TGTGCCAGCAGCTCTGGGGAGGACACCATATATTTT
CASSSGEDTIYF
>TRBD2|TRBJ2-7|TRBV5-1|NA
TGCGCCAGCAGCTTGGTGGGTAGCGGGACACCTCGCTGGGGGTCCTACGAGCAGTACTTC
CASSLVGSGTPRWGSYEQYF
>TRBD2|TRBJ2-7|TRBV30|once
TGTGCCTGGACCACTAGCGGGAGAGGGAGAAGCTACGAGCAGTACTTC
CAWTTSGRGRSYEQYF
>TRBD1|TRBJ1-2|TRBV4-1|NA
TGCGCCAGCAGCCAAGATGGTACAGGGGATTCGTATGGCTACACCTTC
CASSQDGTGDSYGYTF
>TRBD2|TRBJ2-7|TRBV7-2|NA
TGTGCCAGCAGGCTTACCGGGACTAGCGGGGTCCTATCCTACGAGCAGTACTTC
CASRLTGTSGVLSYEQYF
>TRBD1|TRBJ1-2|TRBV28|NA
TGTGCCAGCAGCCGAGGGGGCTATGGTGGCTACACCTTC
CASSRGGYGGYTF
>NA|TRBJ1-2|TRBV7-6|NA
TGTGCCAGCAGCTTAGTGGAGGGAGCCGGTGGCTACACCTTC
CASSLVEGAGGYTF
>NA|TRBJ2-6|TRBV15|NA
TGTGCCACCAGCAGAGGGGGCTCCGGGGCCAACGTCCTGACTTTC
CATSRGGSGANVLTF
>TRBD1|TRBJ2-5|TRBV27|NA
TGTGCCAGCAGCCTCAGGGGGCAGACCCAGTACTTC
CASSLRGQTQYF
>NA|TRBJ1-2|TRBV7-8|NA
TGTGCCAGCAGCTCGAACTATGGCTACACCTTC
CASSSNYGYTF
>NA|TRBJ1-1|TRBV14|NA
TGTGCCAGCAGCCAAGTCATGCGGAACACTGAAGCTTTCTTT
CASSQVMRNTEAFF
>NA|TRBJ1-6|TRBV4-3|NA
TGCGCCAGCAGCCAGACCCCCGGCGGATTTAATTCACCCCTCCACTTT
CASSQTPGGFNSPLHF
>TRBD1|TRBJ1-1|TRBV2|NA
TGTGCCAGCAGTTCAACAGGGGAAACTGAAGCTTTCTTT
CASSSTGETEAFF
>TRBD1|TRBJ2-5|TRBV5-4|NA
TGTGCCAGCAGCTTGGTAGGGGGCAAGCAAGAGACCCAGTACTTC
CASSLVGGKQETQYF
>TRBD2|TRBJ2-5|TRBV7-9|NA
TGTGCCAGCAGCTTGAGACTAGCGGAACAAGAGACCCAGTACTTC
CASSLRLAEQETQYF
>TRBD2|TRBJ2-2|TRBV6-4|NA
TGTGCCAGCAGCCGGGACTACGCGAACACCGGGGAGCTGTTTTTT
CASSRDYANTGELFF
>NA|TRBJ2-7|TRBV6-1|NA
TGTGCCAGCAGTGAAGAGTCAGCCTACGAGCAGTACTTC
CASSEESAYEQYF
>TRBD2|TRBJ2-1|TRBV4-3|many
TGCGCCAGCAGCCAAGATACGGGGGGCTCCTACAATGAGCAGTTCTTC
CASSQDTGGSYNEQFF
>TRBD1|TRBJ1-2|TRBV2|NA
TGTGCCAGCAGTCAACCCCGGGACAGAGGTGGCTACACCTTC
CASSQPRDRGGYTF
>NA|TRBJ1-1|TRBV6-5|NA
TGTGCCAGCAAAGGGGGCACTGAAGCTTTCTTT
CASKGGTEAFF
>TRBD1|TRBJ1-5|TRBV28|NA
TGTGCCAGCAGTTCCCCAGCCCCGGGACAGGGGAGCAATCAGCCCCAGCATTTT
CASSSPAPGQGSNQPQHF
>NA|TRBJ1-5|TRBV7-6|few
TGTGCCAGCAGCCGATTAGCCGGCAATCAGCCCCAGCATTTT
CASSRLAGNQPQHF
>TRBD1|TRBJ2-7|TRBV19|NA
TGTGCCAGTAGTGTGGACAGGAACTACGAGCAGTACTTC
CASSVDRNYEQYF
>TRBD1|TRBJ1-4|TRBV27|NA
TGTGCCAGCAGCCCCCGGGACAGGGCTAATGAAAAACTGTTTTTT
CASSPRDRANEKLFF
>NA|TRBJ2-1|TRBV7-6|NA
TGTGCCAGCAGCTTTCGGCAGGGCAATGAGCAGTTCTTC
CASSFRQGNEQFF
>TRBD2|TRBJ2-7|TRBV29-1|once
TGCAGCGTTCGCGCGACTAGCGGGGGCTCCTACGAGCAGTACTTC
CSVRATSGGSYEQYF
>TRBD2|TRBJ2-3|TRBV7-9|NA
TGTGCCAGCAGCTTATTAGGTCAGGGAGGGGATACGCAGTATTTT
CASSLLGQGGDTQYF
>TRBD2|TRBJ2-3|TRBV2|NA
TGTGCCAGCAGGGAATGGACTAGCGGGAGGGATACGCAGTATTTT
CASREWTSGRDTQYF
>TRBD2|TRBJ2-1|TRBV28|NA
TGTGCCAGCAGCTTCTTAGCGGGAGGGGATTACAATGAGCAGTTCTTC
CASSFLAGGDYNEQFF
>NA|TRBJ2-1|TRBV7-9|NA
TGTGCCAGCAGCTTAGTAGACGGGACATTCCTCTCCTACAATGAGCAGTTCTTC
CASSLVDGTFLSYNEQFF
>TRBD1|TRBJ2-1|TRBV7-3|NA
TGTGCCAGCAGTCCGGGACAGGCCGGGAACAATGAGCAGTTCTTC
CASSPGQAGNNEQFF
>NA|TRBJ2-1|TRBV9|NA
TGTGCCAGCAGGTCCCACAGGGCTCAGAGTGGTAATGAGCAGTTCTTC
CASRSHRAQSGNEQFF
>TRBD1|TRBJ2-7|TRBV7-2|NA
TGTGCCAGCAGCACCGAGGGGGCGTCCCACGAGCAGTACTTC
CASSTEGASHEQYF
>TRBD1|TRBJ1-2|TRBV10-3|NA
TGTGCCATCAGGGGGACAGGGGGCCGATATGGCTACACCTTC
CAIRGTGGRYGYTF
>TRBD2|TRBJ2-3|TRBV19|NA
TGTGCCAGTAGTATAGGCCTAGCGGGGACAGATACGCAGTATTTT
CASSIGLAGTDTQYF
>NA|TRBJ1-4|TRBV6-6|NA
TGTGCCAGCAGCACACAGGGTGTTGAAAAACTGTTTTTT
CASSTQGVEKLFF
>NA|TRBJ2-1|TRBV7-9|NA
TGTGCCAGCAGCTTAGTACCTAGAACCTACAATGAGCAGTTCTTC
CASSLVPRTYNEQFF